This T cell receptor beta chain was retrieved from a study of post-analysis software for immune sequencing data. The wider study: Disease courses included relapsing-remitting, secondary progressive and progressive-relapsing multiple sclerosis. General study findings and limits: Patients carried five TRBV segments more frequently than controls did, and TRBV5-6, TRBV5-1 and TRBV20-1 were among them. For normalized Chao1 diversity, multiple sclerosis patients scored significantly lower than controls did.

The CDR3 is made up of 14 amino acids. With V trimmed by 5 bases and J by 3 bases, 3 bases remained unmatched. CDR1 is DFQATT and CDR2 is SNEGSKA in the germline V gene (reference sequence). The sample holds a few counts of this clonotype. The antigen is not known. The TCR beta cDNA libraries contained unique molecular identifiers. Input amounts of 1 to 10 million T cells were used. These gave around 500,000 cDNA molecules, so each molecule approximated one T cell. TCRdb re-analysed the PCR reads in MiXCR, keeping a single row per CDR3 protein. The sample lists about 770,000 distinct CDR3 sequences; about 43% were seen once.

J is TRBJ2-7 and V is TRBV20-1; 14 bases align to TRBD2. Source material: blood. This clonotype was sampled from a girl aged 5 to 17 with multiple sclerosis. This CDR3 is CSAATSGRGYEQYF. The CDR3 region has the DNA TGCAGTGCTGCGACTAGCGGGAGGGGCTACGAGCAGTACTTC.